The 10 T cell receptor beta chains below all came from one sample that was sequenced in a study of cytomegalovirus exposure and HLA in healthy donors (dated 2017 in TCRdb). The library was made by the immunoSEQ multiplex PCR assay. A mixture of 60 forward primers for TCR Vbeta segments and 13 reverse primers for TCR Jbeta segments was used in the multiplex PCR. The table was pulled from immuneACCESS by TCRdb, which kept in-frame rearrangements only. Such tables lose some clones; where checked, under half of the loss comes from unresolved V genes, and the rest has no known cause. The sample includes 100,000 or so clones, with about three quarters observed a single time. The top ten clonotypes cover around 9.1% of the sample. What was sequenced was PBMCs. The receptors originated from a young man in good health and CMV-seropositive.

This chain uses TRBV4-3 with TRBJ2-7; D is possibly TRBD2 (6 bases). The CDR3 covers 15 residues. Trimming cost V 1 base and J 6 bases, with 16 bases left between them. Germline-derived CDR1 and CDR2 are LGHNA and YSLEER. The DNA of the CDR3 is TGCGCCAGCAGCCAAGCCGGGGGAGTTGGTGGCGAGCAGTACTTC. The encoded protein is CASSQAGGVGGEQYF.

The sample holds a few counts of this clone. V and J are TRBV25-1 and TRBJ2-5, with a weak D call TRBD1 (5 bases). The CDR3 runs 18 residues. Trimming left V 2 bases short and J 1 base short, with 20 bases between. The V gene's germline CDR1 is MGHDK and CDR2 SYGVNS. The CDR3 DNA follows: TGTGCCAGCAGTGAACCCTACCATGGACCAGGGTCCCAAGAGACCCAGTACTTC. Translated, it gives CASSEPYHGPGSQETQYF.

This chain connects TRBV9 to TRBJ1-1; D might be TRBD1 (6 bases). V was shortened by 4 bases and J by 2 bases, with 18 bases between the two germline ends. CDR1 and CDR2 from the germline V gene are SGDLS and YYNGEE. This CDR3 region has 16 residues. In DNA, the CDR3 is TGTGCCAGCAGCCCACCGGGGAGGGGGGTAAACACTGAAGCTTTCTTT. As protein: CASSPPGRGVNTEAFF.

V and J are TRBV21-1 and TRBJ1-2. TRBV21-1 is a known pseudogene. This CDR3 contains 16 residues. The CDR3 reads CASSKALGEANYGYTF. The CDR3 bases are TGTGCCAGCAGCAAAGCCTTAGGCGAGGCTAACTATGGCTACACCTTC.

The gene calls are TRBV7-3 and TRBJ2-6, with D perhaps matching TRBD1 (5 bases). Trimming left V 5 bases short and J 1 base short, with 21 bases between. The germline V gene encodes CDR1 SGHTA and CDR2 FQGTGA. The CDR3 contains 19 residues. The CDR3 sequence: CASSRAPRNKGSGANVLTF. The CDR3 DNA sequence: TGTGCCAGCAGCAGGGCCCCAAGAAATAAGGGGTCTGGGGCCAACGTCCTGACTTTC.

The gene calls are TRBV6-5 and TRBJ1-1; TRBD1 might be the D (6 bases). The V end was cut by 0 bases, the J end by 4 bases, with 12 bases between. Germline CDR1 is MNHEY and CDR2 is SVGAGI. This CDR3 is built from 15 residues. CDR3 sequence: CASSYSWRGGTEAFF. CDR3 nucleotides: TGTGCCAGCAGTTACTCTTGGCGAGGGGGCACTGAAGCTTTCTTT.

This clone was picked up one time. The chain has TRBV29-1 and TRBJ2-1, with D possibly matching TRBD1 (7 bases). Trimming took 2 bases from V and 1 from J, leaving 15 bases between them. The germline V gene has CDR1 SQVTM and CDR2 ANQGSEA. This CDR3 comprises 16 residues. The CDR3 nucleotides read TGCAGCGTTGAATCGGCAGGGGGGTTATCCTACAATGAGCAGTTCTTC. It codes for CSVESAGGLSYNEQFF.

The J gene is TRBJ1-2, the V gene TRBV11-2; TRBD1 is a possible D gene (5 bases). The CDR3 runs to 15 residues. Germline CDR1 SGHAT, CDR2 FQNNGV. With 0 bases removed from V and 6 bases from J, the gap between germline ends came to 14 bases. The CDR3 loop reads CASSLDFGRDNGYTF. The DNA of the CDR3 is TGTGCCAGCAGCTTAGATTTCGGCAGGGATAATGGCTACACCTTC.

This clone was recorded a few times. The chain is built from TRBV6-1 and TRBJ1-2, with 10 positions matching TRBD1. The CDR3 length is 15 residues. Germline CDR1 reads MNHNS; CDR2 reads SASEGT. V shed 9 bases, J shed 4 bases, and the junction held 11 bases outside the gene matches. CDR3 DNA: TGTGCCAGTGACCAATGGACAGGGGGTCGCTATGGCTACACCTTC. Translating gives CASDQWTGGRYGYTF.

The gene calls are TRBV11-2 and TRBJ1-6; perhaps TRBD1 as D (5 bases). Deletions cut 1 base from V and 13 bases from J, with 11 bases between. CDR3 length: 13 residues. In germline, CDR1 is SGHAT, CDR2 FQNNGV. Here the CDR3 reads CASSLVEGSPLHF. In nucleotides, the CDR3 is TGTGCCAGCAGCTTAGTGGAGGGGTCCCCCCTCCACTTT.